These T cell receptor beta chains were read from a single sample in a study of T cells after yellow fever vaccination. TCRdb recomputed calls from the 5' RACE reads with MiXCR, one row per CDR3 protein. The data hold over 20,000 distinct CDR3 sequences, with approximately 5% observed a single time. Sequenced material: PBMCs, either bulk or a sorted T-cell subset (CD4+, CD8+, memory, or dextramer-sorted; not recorded which), taken 15 days after the yellow fever booster vaccination. The origin of the receptors is a man younger than 45 who received the YFV17D yellow fever vaccine. The CDR3 runs from the conserved cysteine through the conserved F or W. The order of the fields is D gene, V gene, J gene, clone size, CDR3 DNA, CDR3 protein. A D gene is named only where the DNA matches it firmly. The size field is filled for only some rows; it gives once, few, many or a size class.

-	TRBV7-2	TRBJ1-5	many	TGTGCCAGCAGCTTAGTGCACGGACTCGATCAGCCCCAGCATTTT	CASSLVHGLDQPQHF
-	TRBV7-9	TRBJ1-5	many	TGTGCCAGCAGCTTGGGAGAAATCAATCAGCCCCAGCATTTT	CASSLGEINQPQHF
TRBD2	TRBV5-4	TRBJ2-3	many	TGTGCCAGCAGCTCCCGTGGGGGGAGGGCCGCGGTTCGTAGCACAGATACGCAGTATTTT	CASSSRGGRAAVRSTDTQYF
-	TRBV3-1	TRBJ2-5	few	TGTGCCAGCAGCCTTGCGGCCGGGGGAGAGACCCAGTACTTC	CASSLAAGGETQYF
-	TRBV19	TRBJ2-5	many	TGTGCCAGTAATTCCGGGCCACAAGAGACCCAGTACTTC	CASNSGPQETQYF
TRBD2	TRBV12-3/TRBV12-4	TRBJ2-3	many	TGTGCCAGCAGTTCGGGACTAGCGGGAGGACTCGGCACAGATACGCAGTATTTT	CASSSGLAGGLGTDTQYF
-	TRBV30	TRBJ2-7	many	TGTGCCTGGAGCACCCTGAGTCATTTCCAATTTAGGGGAAACGAGCAGTACTTC	CAWSTLSHFQFRGNEQYF
-	TRBV5-4	TRBJ2-1	-	TGTGCCAGCAGCTTTGACTACAATGAGCAGTTCTTC	CASSFDYNEQFF
-	TRBV3-1	TRBJ2-3	many	TGTGCCAGCAGCCTTCTCGGGGGAACAGATACGCAGTATTTT	CASSLLGGTDTQYF
-	TRBV5-1	TRBJ2-2	many	TGCGCCAGCAGCTTCCGGCCTAGGGGGGGAACGAACACCGGGGAGCTGTTTTTT	CASSFRPRGGTNTGELFF
TRBD1	TRBV7-2	TRBJ2-7	many	TGTGCCAGCAGCCATCGGACAGGGGTCTACGAGCAGTACTTC	CASSHRTGVYEQYF
TRBD1	TRBV11-2	TRBJ1-1	many	TGTGCCAGCAGCTCACAGGGGGTGACGGGTGAAGCTTTCTTT	CASSSQGVTGEAFF
-	TRBV15	TRBJ2-2	many	TGTGCCACCAGCAGAGATAGGAACGGGAGTTATACCGGGGAGCTGTTTTTT	CATSRDRNGSYTGELFF
TRBD2	TRBV7-3	TRBJ2-1	many	TGTGCCAGCAGCTTAAAAGTTCTAGGGAGGGCGAGCAATGAGCAGTTCTTC	CASSLKVLGRASNEQFF
-	TRBV29-1	TRBJ1-2	many	TGCAGCGTTGATCGTGGCTACACCTTC	CSVDRGYTF
-	TRBV20-1	TRBJ2-1	many	TGCAGCCCTTGGTCGCGGGACATACATGAGCAGTTCTTC	CSPWSRDIHEQFF
TRBD2	TRBV3-1	TRBJ2-1	many	TGTGCCAGCAGCCAAGACCGGGGGGGCTCCTACAATGAGCAGTTCTTC	CASSQDRGGSYNEQFF
-	TRBV20-1	TRBJ2-6	many	TGCAGTGCTAGAGATGCAGGGTCCGGGGCCAACGTCCTGACTTTC	CSARDAGSGANVLTF
TRBD2	TRBV27	TRBJ2-7	many	TGTGCCAGCAGTTCACAACTAGCGGTATTCTACGAGCAGTACTTC	CASSSQLAVFYEQYF
-	TRBV6-4	TRBJ1-5	many	TGTGCCAGCAGTGAGGGCAGTACAAACAATCAGCCCCAGCATTTT	CASSEGSTNNQPQHF
-	TRBV10-3	TRBJ2-1	many	TGTGCCATCAGTGAACCGAATGAGCAGTTCTTC	CAISEPNEQFF
TRBD2	TRBV7-2	TRBJ2-7	many	TGTGCCAGCAGCACGCGGGAGCTCACCTACGAGCAGTACTTC	CASSTRELTYEQYF
-	TRBV20-1	TRBJ2-1	many	TGCAGTGCTAGAGAGGAGGGATTTACCGGCCCTTACAATGAGCAGTTCTTC	CSAREEGFTGPYNEQFF
-	TRBV6-5	TRBJ2-7	medium-sized	TGTGCCAGCAGTTACTCGAAGGGCCCCTACGAGCAGTACTTC	CASSYSKGPYEQYF
TRBD2	TRBV12-3/TRBV12-4	TRBJ2-2	many	TGTGCCAGCAGTCTAGCGGGAGTAGGAACCGGGGAGCTGTTTTTT	CASSLAGVGTGELFF
TRBD2	TRBV7-3	TRBJ2-5	many	TGTGCCAGCAGCTTAACTAAGATAGCGGGAGGGCGCATCCAATTAGAGACCCAGTACTTC	CASSLTKIAGGRIQLETQYF
TRBD1	TRBV5-1	TRBJ2-5	many	TGCGCCAGCAGCTTGGATCCGGGGACAGGGGTTCGAGAGACCCAGTACTTC	CASSLDPGTGVRETQYF
-	TRBV7-2	TRBJ2-5	many	TGTGCCAGCAGCTCAGACGGCGGCCAAGAGACCCAGTACTTC	CASSSDGGQETQYF
-	TRBV7-2	TRBJ2-1	many	TGTGCCAGCAGCTTTGTGGGGGGACATTACAATGAGCAGTTCTTC	CASSFVGGHYNEQFF
-	TRBV3-1	TRBJ2-3	many	TGTGCCAGCAGCCAAGATCGGGGGACAGATACGCAGTATTTT	CASSQDRGTDTQYF
-	TRBV25-1	TRBJ2-3	-	TGTGCCAGCAGTGATTACGTGCGGGGCTACACAGATACGCAGTATTTT	CASSDYVRGYTDTQYF
-	TRBV4-3	TRBJ2-2	many	TGCGCCAGCAGCCAAGATTATGGGGGGCGCTGGACCGGGGAGCTGTTTTTT	CASSQDYGGRWTGELFF
-	TRBV6-6	TRBJ1-1	many	-	CASTWATGTKSFF
-	TRBV6-2/TRBV6-3	TRBJ1-5	few	TGTGCCAGCAGTTGGGCTGTCAATCAGCCCCAGCATTTT	CASSWAVNQPQHF
-	TRBV20-1	TRBJ2-7	-	TGCAGTGCCCCCGGGACCGGACCATCTGTCAGCTCCTACGAGCAGTACTTC	CSAPGTGPSVSSYEQYF
-	TRBV4-2	TRBJ1-1	medium-sized	TGTGCCAGCAGCCAAGATGACACTGAAGCTTTCTTT	CASSQDDTEAFF
TRBD1	TRBV7-2	TRBJ1-2	many	TGTGCCAGCAGCTACAGGGGGCGTAAGGGCTACACCTTC	CASSYRGRKGYTF
-	TRBV20-1	TRBJ2-5	few	TGCAGTGCTAGAGATTCAAGGGGAGTAGAGACCCAGTACTTC	CSARDSRGVETQYF
-	TRBV5-6	TRBJ1-1	many	TGTGCCAGCAGCTTGAACCCGCGGGCTGAAGCTTTCTTT	CASSLNPRAEAFF
TRBD2	TRBV24-1	TRBJ2-2	many	TGTGCCACCAGTGCCTCCGGGACTAGCGGCACCGGGGAGCTGTTTTTT	CATSASGTSGTGELFF
-	TRBV20-1	TRBJ2-3	many	TGCAGTGCTAGAGAGATGGGCAGGGGGGCATCGGATACGCAGTATTTT	CSAREMGRGASDTQYF
TRBD1	TRBV15	TRBJ2-1	many	TGTGCCACCAGCACGGTGGGTAGACAGGGAATGAATGAGCAGTTCTTC	CATSTVGRQGMNEQFF